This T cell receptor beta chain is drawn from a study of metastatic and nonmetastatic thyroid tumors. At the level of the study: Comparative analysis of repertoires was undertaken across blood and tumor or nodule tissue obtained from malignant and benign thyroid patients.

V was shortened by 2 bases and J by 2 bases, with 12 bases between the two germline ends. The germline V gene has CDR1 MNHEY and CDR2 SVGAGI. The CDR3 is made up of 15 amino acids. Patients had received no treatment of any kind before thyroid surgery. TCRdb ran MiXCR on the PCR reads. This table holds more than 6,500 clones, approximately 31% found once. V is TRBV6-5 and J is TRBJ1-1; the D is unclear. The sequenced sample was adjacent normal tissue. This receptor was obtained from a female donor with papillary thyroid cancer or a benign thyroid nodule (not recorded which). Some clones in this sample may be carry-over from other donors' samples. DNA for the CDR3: TGTGCCAGCAGTTACAAGTCCGTGGGTAACACTGAAGCTTTCTTT. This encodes CASSYKSVGNTEAFF.